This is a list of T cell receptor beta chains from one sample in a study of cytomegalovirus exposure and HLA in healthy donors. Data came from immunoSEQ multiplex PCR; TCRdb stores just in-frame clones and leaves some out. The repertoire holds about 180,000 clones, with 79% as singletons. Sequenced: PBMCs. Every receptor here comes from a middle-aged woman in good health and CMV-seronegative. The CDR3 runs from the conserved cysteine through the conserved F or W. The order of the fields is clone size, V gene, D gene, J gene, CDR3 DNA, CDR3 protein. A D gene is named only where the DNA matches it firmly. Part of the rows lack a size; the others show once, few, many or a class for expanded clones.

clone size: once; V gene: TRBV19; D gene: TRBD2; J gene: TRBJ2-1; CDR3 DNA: TGTGCCAGTAGTAGATTAAAGCTAGCGGAGGACAATGAGCAGTTCTTC; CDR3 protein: CASSRLKLAEDNEQFF
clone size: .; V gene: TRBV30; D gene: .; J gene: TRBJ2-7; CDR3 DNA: TGTGCCTGGTCCCGAGCCGTCTCCTACGAGCAGTACTTC; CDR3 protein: CAWSRAVSYEQYF
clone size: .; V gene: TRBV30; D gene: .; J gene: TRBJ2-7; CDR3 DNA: TGTGCCTGGATCGCGGACAGCTACGAGCAGTACTTC; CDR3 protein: CAWIADSYEQYF
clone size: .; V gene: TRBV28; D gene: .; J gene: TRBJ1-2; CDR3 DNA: TGTGCCAGCACCTCGACAGTTTCCTATGGCTACACCTTC; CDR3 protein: CASTSTVSYGYTF
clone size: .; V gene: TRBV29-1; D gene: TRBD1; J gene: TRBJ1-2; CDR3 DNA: TGCAGCGTTGAAGTTATGACAGGGGGTGCTAACTATGGCTACACCTTC; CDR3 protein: CSVEVMTGGANYGYTF
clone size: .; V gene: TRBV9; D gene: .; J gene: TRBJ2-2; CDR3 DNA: TGTGCCAGCAGCATGGCGGGGGACACCAACACCGGGGAGCTGTTTTTT; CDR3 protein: CASSMAGDTNTGELFF
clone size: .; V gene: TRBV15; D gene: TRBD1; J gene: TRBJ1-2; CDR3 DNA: TGTGCCACCAGCATGGACAGGGTGTCTCTAAACTATGGCTACACCTTC; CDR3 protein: CATSMDRVSLNYGYTF
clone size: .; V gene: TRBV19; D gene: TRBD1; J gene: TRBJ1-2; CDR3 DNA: TGTGCCAGTAGTATAGGCCAACAGGGGTGTGGCTACACCTTC; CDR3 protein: CASSIGQQGCGYTF
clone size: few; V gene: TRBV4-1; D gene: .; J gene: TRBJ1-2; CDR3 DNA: TGCGCCAGCAGCAAAGGGGGAGACTATGGCTACACCTTC; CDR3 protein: CASSKGGDYGYTF
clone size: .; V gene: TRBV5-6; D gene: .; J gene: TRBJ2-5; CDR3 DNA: TGTGCCAGCAGCTGGGGGGGTCGGGGGGCCGTGCAGTACTTC; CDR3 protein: CASSWGGRGAVQYF
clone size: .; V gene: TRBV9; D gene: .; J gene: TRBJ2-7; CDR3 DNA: TGTGCCAGCAGCGTAGGTGGCAGGGGTCAACAGGGCTACGAGCAGTACTTC; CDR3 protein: CASSVGGRGQQGYEQYF
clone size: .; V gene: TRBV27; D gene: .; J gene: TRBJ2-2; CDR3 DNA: TGTGCCAGCAGTTTTAGGGGCAAGGAGCTGTTTTTT; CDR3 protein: CASSFRGKELFF
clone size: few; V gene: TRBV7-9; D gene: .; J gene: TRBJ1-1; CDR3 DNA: TGTGCCAGCAGCATCACAACGAACACTGAAGCTTTCTTT; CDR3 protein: CASSITTNTEAFF
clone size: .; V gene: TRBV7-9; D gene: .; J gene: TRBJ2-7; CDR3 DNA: TGTGCCAGCAGCTTAGCGTCAGGGGGGCTCGAGCAGTACTTC; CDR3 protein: CASSLASGGLEQYF
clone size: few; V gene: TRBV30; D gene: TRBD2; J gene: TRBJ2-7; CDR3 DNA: TGTGCCTGGGAATTCCGGACTAGCGGATTTCTTGGGTCCTACGAGCAGTACTTC; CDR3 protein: CAWEFRTSGFLGSYEQYF
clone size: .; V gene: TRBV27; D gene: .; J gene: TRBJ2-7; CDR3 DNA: TGTGCCAGCGGGGGGATTGGGGCGGGGGAGCAGTACTTC; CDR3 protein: CASGGIGAGEQYF
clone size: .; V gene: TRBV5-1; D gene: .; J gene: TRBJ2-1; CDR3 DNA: TGCGCCAGCAGCTTGGACGCCGTGACTCGCAATGAGCAGTTCTTC; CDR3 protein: CASSLDAVTRNEQFF
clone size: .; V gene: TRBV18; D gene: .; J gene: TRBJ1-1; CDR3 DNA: TGTGCCAGCTCACCCCTCAGGGGAGAGGGAGCTTTCTTT; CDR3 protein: CASSPLRGEGAFF
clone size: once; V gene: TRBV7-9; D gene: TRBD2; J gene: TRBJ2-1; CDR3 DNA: TGTGCCAGCAGCTCCGGACTAGCGGCATCCGCCAATGAGCAGTTCTTC; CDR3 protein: CASSSGLAASANEQFF
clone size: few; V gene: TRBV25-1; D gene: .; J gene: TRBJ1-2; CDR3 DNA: TGTGCCAGCAGTGATCTGGGGAGGATCGATGGCTACACCTTC; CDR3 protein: CASSDLGRIDGYTF
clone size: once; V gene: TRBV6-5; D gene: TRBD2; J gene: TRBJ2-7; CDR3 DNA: TGTGCCAGCAGTTCGTATGGCGGGAGAGGGCCCTACGAGCAGTACTTC; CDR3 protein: CASSSYGGRGPYEQYF
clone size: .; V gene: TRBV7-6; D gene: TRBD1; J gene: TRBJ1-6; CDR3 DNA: TGTGCCAGCAGTTCAGGGGGCTCACCCCTCCACTTT; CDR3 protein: CASSSGGSPLHF